These 16 T cell receptor beta chains came from one sample sequenced in a study of human T cells and chemical hapten exposure. Time point meaning: pre-sensitization, week 0. The treatment denotes: therapeutic diphenylcyclopropenone sensitization with weekly scalp DPC. The study extracted total RNA from unfractionated whole blood. One entry per CDR3 protein, called by TCRdb with MiXCR from the RACE reads. The data hold tens of thousands of distinct CDR3 sequences, with approximately 12% observed a single time. Sequenced material: whole blood, taken in connection with sensitization to the hapten diphenylcyclopropenone (DPC). These receptors were collected from a middle-aged woman with alopecia areata. Some clones in this sample may be carry-over from other donors' samples.

This clonotype was recorded at least ten times. The gene calls are TRBV29-1 and TRBJ2-1, with 7 bases matching TRBD1. The V gene's germline CDR1 is SQVTM and CDR2 ANQGSEA. Trimming cost V 6 bases and J 6 bases; bases outside gene matches: 11. The CDR3 has 14 amino acids. The CDR3 DNA reads as TGCAGCGTGGGACCGGGACAGCATCGCAATGAGCAGTTCTTC. Its protein product is CSVGPGQHRNEQFF.

This chain uses TRBV7-9 with TRBJ1-1, with D unresolved. CDR1 is SEHNR and CDR2 is FQNEAQ in the germline V gene (reference sequence). Trimming took 5 bases from V and 3 from J, leaving 10 bases between them. The CDR3 is 13 amino acids. The DNA of the CDR3 is TGTGCCAGCAGCCCCAGAGTGGACACTGAAGCTTTCTTT. Translating gives CASSPRVDTEAFF.

The table lists this clonotype with many counts. The genes are TRBV20-1 and TRBJ2-3; 9 nucleotides line up with TRBD2. The junction had 8 bases not matched to a gene; V was cut back by 5 bases and J by 2 bases. The CDR3 totals 15 residues. Germline values: CDR1 DFQATT, CDR2 SNEGSKA (reference sequence). The CDR3 DNA sequence: TGCAGTGCTGGGGGCGGGAGGGCCAACACAGATACGCAGTATTTT. This sequence encodes CSAGGGRANTDTQYF.

This clonotype has ten or more counts. V is TRBV20-1 and J is TRBJ2-5; TRBD2 matches 7 bases. Germline V gives CDR1 DFQATT, CDR2 SNEGSKA (reference sequence). Trimming at V came to 2 bases and at J to 2 bases, leaving 5 bases not matched to a gene. The CDR3 has 14 amino acids. CDR3: CSARSSGRQETQYF. CDR3 nucleotide sequence: TGCAGTGCTAGATCTAGCGGTCGACAAGAGACCCAGTACTTC.

In its sample, this clonotype was seen many times. This rearrangement joins TRBV19 to TRBJ1-4, with a possible D match to TRBD1 (6 bases). V shed 4 bases and J shed 8 bases, with 14 bases lying between them. Germline V gene lookup returns CDR1 LNHDA and CDR2 SQIVND (reference sequence). The CDR3 covers 14 residues. The CDR3 DNA follows: TGTGCCAGTAGTACCTCAGGGGTTGAAGAAAAACTGTTTTTT. Protein sequence: CASSTSGVEEKLFF.

This clonotype was observed at least ten times. The chain carries TRBV6-1 and TRBJ2-5; a possible D gene is TRBD1 (5 bases). V lost 6 bases and J lost 2, with 13 bases in between. This CDR3 comprises 14 residues. Germline-derived CDR1 and CDR2 are MNHNS and SASEGT. CDR3 sequence (DNA): TGTGCCAGCAGCCTAACAGGCCGACAAGAGACCCAGTACTTC. This translates into CASSLTGRQETQYF.

This clonotype appeared many times. The chain joins TRBV28 to TRBJ1-6; D uncertain. V dropped 2 bases and J dropped 5 bases, with 4 bases sitting between them. Germline CDR1 is MDHEN and CDR2 is SYDVKM. CDR3 length: 13 residues. This CDR3 is CASSLRDNSPLHF. For the CDR3, the DNA is TGTGCCAGCAGTTTAAGGGATAATTCACCCCTCCACTTT.

This clonotype was counted ten times or more. This rearrangement joins TRBV5-5 to TRBJ1-2; D unclear. V was cut by 0 bases and J by 7 bases, with 13 bases left in between. The CDR3 is 14 amino acids. CDR1 is SGHKS, CDR2 YYEKEE, per germline (reference sequence). The chain's CDR3 is CASSLGAAVTGYTF. In DNA, the CDR3 is TGTGCCAGCAGCTTGGGGGCGGCCGTCACTGGCTACACCTTC. Variable domain in full (rest from reference TRBV5-5 and TRBJ1-2): DAGVTQSPTHLIKTRGQQVTLRCSPISGHKSVSWYQQVLGQGPQFIFQYYEKEERGRGNFPDRFSARQFPNYSSELNVNALLLGDSALYLCASSLGAAVTGYTFGSGTRLTVV.

The sample holds many counts of this clonotype. The chain couples TRBV19 to TRBJ2-7, with 8 bases fitting TRBD1. The CDR3 sequence is 14 residues long. CDR1 is LNHDA, CDR2 SQIVND, per germline (reference sequence). V lost 5 bases to trimming and J lost 3 bases; unmatched junction nucleotides: 6. The CDR3 spells CASSLTGGLYEQYF. The CDR3 nucleotides are TGTGCCAGTAGTCTCACAGGGGGTCTCTACGAGCAGTACTTC.

In this sample, this clonotype turned up a few times. The rearrangement uses TRBV29-1 and TRBJ2-3; D not resolved. Germline CDR1 is SQVTM and CDR2 is ANQGSEA. With 5 bases removed from V and 1 base from J, the gap between germline ends came to 10 bases. The CDR3 runs to 13 residues. In nucleotides, the CDR3 is TGCAGCGTTATGGATGGCGGCACAGATACGCAGTATTTT. It specifies CSVMDGGTDTQYF.

This clonotype was counted many times. The chain's CDR3 is CASSEGPAGVSTQYF. For the CDR3, the DNA is TGCGCCAGCAGTGAGGGACCAGCGGGAGTCTCAACCCAGTACTTC. The gene calls are TRBV10-2 and TRBJ2-5; 8 bases map to TRBD2. The germline gives CDR1 WSHSY, CDR2 SAAADI. The CDR3 is 15 amino acids. With V trimmed by 2 bases and J by 8 bases, 10 bases remained unmatched.

This clonotype was observed at least ten times. The J gene is TRBJ2-2, the V gene TRBV30; TRBD2 matches at 9 bases. This CDR3 spans 14 amino acids. Germline CDR1 GTSNPN, CDR2 SVGIG (reference sequence). The J segment lost 5 bases and the V segment lost 8 bases, leaving 9 bases of the junction unmatched. DNA of the CDR3: TGTGCCCGACGGGCGCGGGAGGGTACCGGGGAGCTGTTTTTT. Translated, it gives CARRAREGTGELFF.

The chain combines TRBV12-3 or TRBV12-4 with TRBJ1-1, with unresolved D. This CDR3 is built from 13 residues. Trimming removed 0 bases from V and 2 bases from J, with 4 bases in between. CDR3 DNA: TGTGCCAGCAGTTTAGCTCCAAACACTGAAGCTTTCTTT. It is translated as CASSLAPNTEAFF.

This clonotype showed up many times. CDR3 in DNA: TGTGCCAGCAGCATGACTAGCGGGAGAGATACCGGGGAGCTGTTTTTT. Translated: CASSMTSGRDTGELFF. The chain is built from TRBV27 and TRBJ2-2; 12 bases align to TRBD2. The CDR3 runs to 16 residues. Germline V gives CDR1 MNHEY, CDR2 SMNVEV (reference sequence). Trimming cost V 6 bases and J 5 bases; bases outside gene matches: 7.

In its sample, this clonotype was seen many times. This rearrangement joins TRBV29-1 to TRBJ2-7; 7 nucleotides align to TRBD1. Germline-derived CDR1 and CDR2 are SQVTM and ANQGSEA. The CDR3 sequence is 13 residues long. V lost 6 bases, J lost 6 bases, and 11 bases stayed unmatched. The CDR3: CSVADRSQGEQYF. The CDR3 bases are TGCAGCGTCGCGGACAGGTCCCAGGGCGAGCAGTACTTC.

The V call is TRBV3-1, the J call TRBJ2-7; D gene unclear. The CDR3 totals 15 residues. Germline V gene lookup returns CDR1 LGHDT and CDR2 YNNKEL (reference sequence). Trimming removed 1 base from V and 1 base from J, with 11 bases in between. DNA for the CDR3: TGTGCCAGCAGCCAAGGGGCAGCGCCGTCCTACGAGCAGTACTTC. It specifies CASSQGAAPSYEQYF.